What follows describes a single T cell receptor (beta chain). This clonotype has only a few counts. The antigen it recognizes is unknown. One base away there is no much larger clone; base qualities are not given. The TCR beta CDR3 regions were amplified from RNA transcripts. The first round of RT-PCR for the TCR CDR3 was performed with the HTBI primer set and the Qiagen OneStep RT-PCR kit. A second multiplex PCR round built the libraries, followed by size selection and purification. Libraries were sequenced paired-end with 100 bp reads on an Illumina HiSeq2000. For the original study's pipeline: SOAPnuke was used to process the raw data, removing reads that contained adapters or uncalled bases, had a mean Phred below 15, or lacked an exact match to the constant primer or identifier. COPE v1.2.5 was used to merge high-quality paired reads, and clonotypes were defined as unique nucleotide sequences. Clonotypes were aligned to IMGT TRBV, TRBD and TRBJ reference segments using MiTCR v1.1. Only V-J combinations with frequency above 0.0001, covering 99% to 99.2% of repertoires, were analysed. The TCS score was defined as the ratio of F50 (clonal expansion) to E x V (chaos), calculated using BLOSUM62-based TCRdist between CDR3 peptides within each V-J. Welch's t-statistics and random forest reduced 450 to 600 V-J features to about 13, which were used in a naive Bayes classifier (R e1071). The similarity between thyroid and blood repertoires was quantified using the Morisita-Horn index. The raw public reads went through TCRdb reprocessing: fastp at Q25, MiXCR clone calling, in-frame beta chains kept. Rows are unified per CDR3 protein, each entry keeping the most common DNA and genes. It is TCRdb's table, rather than the study itself, that gives the V and J calls and clone size. The sample contains 20,000 to 30,000 distinct CDR3 sequences, approximately 49% of them found a single time. The ten largest clones capture approximately 25% of the sample.

These data are taken from a study of T cells in Graves' hyperthyroidism and ophthalmopathy (dated by TCRdb to the late 2010s). A note on the overall study: Peripheral blood samples were taken at initial diagnosis, before any treatment was given. Once sampling was done, hyperthyroidism patients were given methimazole at a starting dose of 30 mg daily, whereas ophthalmopathy patients were given high-dose intravenous methylprednisolone. The study also compared thyroid tissue and blood T-cell repertoires from a handful of Graves' hyperthyroidism patients. According to the paper, TCR Vbeta CDR3 sequencing was carried out on 135 peripheral blood samples, which came from 40 to 45 ophthalmopathy, around 75 hyperthyroidism and approximately 17 progressor patients. Prospective prediction of ophthalmopathy was tested in an independent validation cohort of fewer than 20 hyperthyroidism patients and 15 to 17 patients who later progressed to ophthalmopathy. To identify distinguishing TCR V-J signatures, a discovery cohort of about a hundred patients was used, comprising 40 to 45 with Graves' ophthalmopathy and around 57 with stable Graves' hyperthyroidism. The 75 to 100 discovery patients were randomly split 7:3 into training and test sets.

Hyperthyroidism patients were aged 18 to 65 years and newly diagnosed, with disease duration of less than 2 months. Any patient with an uncontrolled infection, another autoimmune disease, pregnancy or lactation was excluded. Diagnoses were based on clinical symptoms, serum thyroxine and TRAb, thyroid ultrasound and orbital computed tomography. For progressor patients, blood was drawn at the first diagnosis of hyperthyroidism, before any ophthalmopathy symptoms had appeared. PBMCs were separated from roughly 9.3 ml of fresh peripheral blood using Ficoll-Paque density gradient centrifugation. Progressor patients were defined as those initially diagnosed with Graves' hyperthyroidism in whom ophthalmopathy developed during follow-up. Trizol reagent was used to extract total RNA, and RNA quality was then checked on an Agilent 2100 Bioanalyzer. V has 7 bases trimmed and J has 6 bases trimmed; junction bases matching no gene number 9. The CDR3 holds 14 amino acids from the cysteine to the phenylalanine. The sequence is cut down to CDR3 DNA, 42 bases in frame from base 1. The germline V gene (reference sequence) supplies CDR1 LGHDT and CDR2 YNNKEL.

Study-wide findings and limitations: In validation, the model predicted progression to ophthalmopathy with approximately 71% sensitivity and 72% to 75% specificity, a median of around six months before onset. In cross-validation, a model built on a 13 V-J signature told ophthalmopathy apart from stable hyperthyroidism with less than 90% sensitivity and roughly 82% specificity, and in testing the same model reached 80%/75%. Most expanded thyroid clonotypes (frequency above 0.001) were also detected in blood, suggesting blood repertoires may reflect thyroid immune responses. No statistical method was used to set the sample size in advance, and investigators knew the group allocation.

What was sequenced was blood. The clonotype was recovered from a woman in her 40s with Graves' hyperthyroidism that later progressed to Graves' ophthalmopathy. The sequence is built from TRBV3-1 and TRBJ1-1; a stretch of 9 junction bases matches TRBD1. CDR3 reads: CASNPTGGSAEAFF. The sequenced DNA is TGTGCCAGCAACCCTACAGGGGGCTCCGCTGAAGCTTTCTTT. Where the CDR3 stops, the reference TRBV3-1 and TRBJ1-1 genes take over; the full variable domain is DTAVSQTPKYLVTQMGNDKSIKCEQNLGHDTMYWYKQDSKKFLKIMFSYNNKELIINETVPNRFSPKSPDKAHLNLHINSLELGDSAVYFCASNPTGGSAEAFFGQGTRLTVV.